This note documents a single T cell receptor (beta chain) sequence. The target antigen is unknown. This entry is derived from a study of T cell responses to AZD1222 COVID-19 vaccine. Study-level points and caveats: Unmutated variant regions are reportedly targeted by nearly half of spike-specific TCRs. Just a handful of people given AZD1222 tested seropositive at baseline. Donors were mostly white British, more females; clonal diversity possibly underestimated.

Germline values: CDR1 SGHTA, CDR2 FQGTGA. V was clipped by 2 bases and J by 0 bases, with 20 bases between them. The CDR3 runs 19 residues. The protocol was immunoSEQ multiplex PCR, while the TCRdb copy is restricted to in-frame clones and leaves out a portion. The data hold tens of thousands of clones, with roughly 92% observed a single time. The gene calls are TRBV7-3 and TRBJ2-1; either TRBD1 or TRBD2 may fit D (5 bases each). Sequencing used peripheral blood, obtained 28 days after the second AZD1222 dose. The TCR was taken from an adult who received the AZD1222 COVID-19 vaccine. This chain's CDR3 is CASSLVGTPSQSSYNEQFF. The CDR3, as DNA: TGTGCCAGCAGCTTAGTTGGGACCCCGAGTCAAAGCTCCTACAATGAGCAGTTCTTC. The full variable domain, in which reference TRBV7-3 and TRBJ2-1 provide the parts outside the CDR3, is GAGVSQTPSNKVTEKGKYVELRCDPISGHTALYWYRQSLGQGPEFLIYFQGTGAADDSGLPNDRFFAVRPEGSVSTLKIQRTERGDSAVYLCASSLVGTPSQSSYNEQFFGPGTRLTVL.